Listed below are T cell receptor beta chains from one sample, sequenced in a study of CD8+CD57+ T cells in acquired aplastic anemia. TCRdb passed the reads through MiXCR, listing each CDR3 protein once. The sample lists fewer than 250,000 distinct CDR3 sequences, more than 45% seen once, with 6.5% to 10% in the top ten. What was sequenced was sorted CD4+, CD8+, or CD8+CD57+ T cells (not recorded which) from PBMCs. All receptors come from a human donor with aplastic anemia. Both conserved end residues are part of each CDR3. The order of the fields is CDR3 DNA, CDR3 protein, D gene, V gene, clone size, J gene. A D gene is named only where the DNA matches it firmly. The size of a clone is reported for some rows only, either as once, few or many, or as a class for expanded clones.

DNA: TGTGCCACCAGCAGATTACTATTGCGGGGACAGGGGGCGAATCAGCCCCAGCATTTT; CDR3: CATSRLLLRGQGANQPQHF; D: TRBD1; V: TRBV15; size: NA; J: TRBJ1-5
DNA: TGTGCCAGCAGCTTAGGACAGTTAGGAAGCAATCAGCCCCAGCATTTT; CDR3: CASSLGQLGSNQPQHF; D: NA; V: TRBV7-6; size: once; J: TRBJ1-5
DNA: TGCGCCAGCAGCCAAGAGAGGATATGGGACGTCCCATCCTACGAGCAGTACTTC; CDR3: CASSQERIWDVPSYEQYF; D: NA; V: TRBV4-3; size: few; J: TRBJ2-7
DNA: TGTGCCAGCAGCCTTGACGGTCTCAATTCACCCCTCCACTTT; CDR3: CASSLDGLNSPLHF; D: NA; V: TRBV3-1; size: few; J: TRBJ1-6
DNA: TGCGCCACGCAATTATATACCGGGGCAGGGGACACGGGGGAGCTGTTTTTT; CDR3: CATQLYTGAGDTGELFF; D: NA; V: TRBV5-1; size: NA; J: TRBJ2-2
DNA: TGCGCCAGCAGCCGCGGGACAGGGGGTGAAAAACTGTTTTTT; CDR3: CASSRGTGGEKLFF; D: TRBD1; V: TRBV5-1; size: NA; J: TRBJ1-4
DNA: TGTGCCACCAGCAGCTTAAGGGGGAACACTGAAGCTTTCTTT; CDR3: CATSSLRGNTEAFF; D: NA; V: TRBV15; size: NA; J: TRBJ1-1
DNA: TGTGCCAGCAGTTTCTCGGACAGGGGGACTGAAGCTTTCTTT; CDR3: CASSFSDRGTEAFF; D: TRBD1; V: TRBV12-3/TRBV12-4; size: NA; J: TRBJ1-1
DNA: TGTGCCAGTAGTATATCCCAGGGGAGGAACACCATATATTTT; CDR3: CASSISQGRNTIYF; D: NA; V: TRBV19; size: few; J: TRBJ1-3
DNA: TGTGCCAGCAGCTTGATATCGGGGCTAGCGGATGAAGAGACCCAGTACTTC; CDR3: CASSLISGLADEETQYF; D: TRBD2; V: TRBV5-6; size: NA; J: TRBJ2-5
DNA: TGTGCCAGCAGCTTGGTTGGAGGGTCCGCCAATCAGCCCCAGCATTTT; CDR3: CASSLVGGSANQPQHF; D: NA; V: TRBV5-6; size: many; J: TRBJ1-5
DNA: TGTGCCAGCAGCCAAGTTCAAAGGGCCCACACTGAAGCTTTCTTT; CDR3: CASSQVQRAHTEAFF; D: NA; V: TRBV7-9; size: many; J: TRBJ1-1
DNA: TGCGCCAGCAGCCTAAGAGGGACAGGGGACGAGCAGTACTTC; CDR3: CASSLRGTGDEQYF; D: TRBD1; V: TRBV5-1; size: many; J: TRBJ2-7
DNA: TGTGCCAGCAGCTTAGGAACTAGCGGGGGGGCACATGAGCAGTTCTTC; CDR3: CASSLGTSGGAHEQFF; D: TRBD2; V: TRBV7-3; size: NA; J: TRBJ2-1
DNA: TGTGCCACATGGGGACAGGGGCTTGAGACCCAGTACTTC; CDR3: CATWGQGLETQYF; D: TRBD1; V: TRBV2; size: many; J: TRBJ2-5
DNA: TGTGCCAGCAGCGGGGACTCCGGGGAGCTGTTTTTT; CDR3: CASSGDSGELFF; D: NA; V: TRBV9; size: many; J: TRBJ2-2
DNA: TGTGCCAGCAGTTACGCCGGAACAGGGGCAATCTACGAGCAGTACTTC; CDR3: CASSYAGTGAIYEQYF; D: TRBD1; V: TRBV6-5; size: NA; J: TRBJ2-7
DNA: TGTGCCAGCAGCTTAGAGGAGCTATACGAGCAGTACTTC; CDR3: CASSLEELYEQYF; D: NA; V: TRBV7-2; size: few; J: TRBJ2-7
DNA: TGTGCCACCAGTGAGCAGGGACTAGCGAGCACAGATACGCAGTATTTT; CDR3: CATSEQGLASTDTQYF; D: TRBD2; V: TRBV24-1; size: NA; J: TRBJ2-3
DNA: TGTGCCAGTAGTATGAGCCTAGCCGAGGATGAGCAGTTCTTC; CDR3: CASSMSLAEDEQFF; D: NA; V: TRBV19; size: NA; J: TRBJ2-1
DNA: TGTGCCATCAGTGAGTCGGGGCCGGTAAGTCAGCCCCAGCATTTT; CDR3: CAISESGPVSQPQHF; D: NA; V: TRBV10-3; size: NA; J: TRBJ1-5
DNA: TGTGCCTGGAGTATGACTAGCGGGGGCTACAATGAGCAGTTCTTC; CDR3: CAWSMTSGGYNEQFF; D: TRBD2; V: TRBV30; size: few; J: TRBJ2-1
DNA: TGCGCCAGCAGGGGGGTGCTCGTGAACACTGAAGCTTTCTTT; CDR3: CASRGVLVNTEAFF; D: NA; V: TRBV4-3; size: NA; J: TRBJ1-1
DNA: TGTGCCAGCAGCACCAGGACTAGCGGGATCCACTACAATGAGCAGTTCTTC; CDR3: CASSTRTSGIHYNEQFF; D: TRBD2; V: TRBV7-9; size: NA; J: TRBJ2-1
DNA: TGTGCCAGCAGCTTAACATATGGGAATCAGCCCCAGCATTTT; CDR3: CASSLTYGNQPQHF; D: NA; V: TRBV7-2; size: NA; J: TRBJ1-5